This T cell receptor beta chain originates from a study of cytomegalovirus exposure and HLA in healthy donors. This clone was observed a few times. The CDR3 covers 14 residues. Trimming pared 0 bases from V and 2 bases from J, leaving 3 bases between. Germline V gene data show CDR1 as SGDLS and CDR2 as YYNGEE. The PCR used 60 Vbeta and 13 Jbeta primers. Method: immunoSEQ multiplex PCR; TCRdb's copy keeps in-frame clones and lacks some. In the table there are some 130,000 clones, 65% to 70% of which are singletons. The receptor comes from a human donor in good health. Sequenced input: PBMCs. The V gene is TRBV9, the J gene TRBJ2-6; D unresolved. DNA of the CDR3: TGTGCCAGCAGCGTAGCAACTGGGGCCAACGTCCTGACTTTC. Encoded protein: CASSVATGANVLTF. The whole variable domain, remainder taken from reference TRBV9 and TRBJ2-6, is DSGVTQTPKHLITATGQRVTLRCSPRSGDLSVYWYQQSLDQGLQFLIQYYNGEERAKGNILERFSAQQFPDLHSELNLSSLELGDSALYFCASSVATGANVLTFGAGSRLTVL.